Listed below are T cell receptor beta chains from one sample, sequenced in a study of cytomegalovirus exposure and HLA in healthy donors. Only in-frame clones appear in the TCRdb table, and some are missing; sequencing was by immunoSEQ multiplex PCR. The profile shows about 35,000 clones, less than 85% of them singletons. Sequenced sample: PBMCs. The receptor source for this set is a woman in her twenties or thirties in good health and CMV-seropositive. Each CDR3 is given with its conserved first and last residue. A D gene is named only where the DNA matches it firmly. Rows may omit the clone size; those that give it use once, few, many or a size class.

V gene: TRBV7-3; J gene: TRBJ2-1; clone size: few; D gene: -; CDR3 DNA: TGTGCCAGCAGCCTCGGCTCCTACAATGAGCAGTTCTTC; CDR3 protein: CASSLGSYNEQFF
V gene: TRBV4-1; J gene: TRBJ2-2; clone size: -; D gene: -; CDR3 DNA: TGCGCCAGCAGCCAAGGCCTCCGTGGGACTGGGGAGCTGTTTTTT; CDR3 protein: CASSQGLRGTGELFF
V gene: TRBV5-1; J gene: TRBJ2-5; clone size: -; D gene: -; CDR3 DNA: TGCGCCAGCAGCCAACAAGAGACCCAGTACTTC; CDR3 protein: CASSQQETQYF
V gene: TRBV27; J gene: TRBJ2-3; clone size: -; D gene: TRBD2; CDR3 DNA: TGTGCCAGCAGTTTATTATTGTGGGCTAGCGGAAGCACAGATACGCAGTATTTT; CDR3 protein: CASSLLLWASGSTDTQYF
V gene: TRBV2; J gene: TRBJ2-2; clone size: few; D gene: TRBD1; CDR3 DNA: TGTGCCAGCAGTATGACCGGACAGGGGTACACCGGGGAGCTGTTTTTT; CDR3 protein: CASSMTGQGYTGELFF
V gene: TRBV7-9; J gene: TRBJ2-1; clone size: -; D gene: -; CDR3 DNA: TGTGCCAGCAGCAACATTGTGAGGGCGAATTCCTACAATGAGCAGTTCTTC; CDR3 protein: CASSNIVRANSYNEQFF
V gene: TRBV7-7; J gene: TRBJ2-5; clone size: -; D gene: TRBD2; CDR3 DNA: TGTGCTAGCAGCATCTCAGGCGGGGGGCAAGAGACCCAGTACTTC; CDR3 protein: CASSISGGGQETQYF
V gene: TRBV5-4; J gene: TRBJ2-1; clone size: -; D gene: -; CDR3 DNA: TGTGCCAGCAGGGAAGACAATTCGCACTACAATGAGCAGTTCTTC; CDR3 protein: CASREDNSHYNEQFF
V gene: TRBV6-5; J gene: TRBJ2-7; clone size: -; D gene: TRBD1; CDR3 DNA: TGTGCCAGCAGACCATTACAGGGGGCGCATCACGAGCAGTACTTC; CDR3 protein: CASRPLQGAHHEQYF
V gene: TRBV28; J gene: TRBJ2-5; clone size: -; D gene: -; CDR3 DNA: TGTGCCAGCAGTTTAACGCGGCCTGGCCAAGAGACCCAGTACTTC; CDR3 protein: CASSLTRPGQETQYF
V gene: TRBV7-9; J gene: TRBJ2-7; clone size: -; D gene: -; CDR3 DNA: TGTGCCAGCAGCTTTGAGGGCTCCTACGAGCAGTACTTC; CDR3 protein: CASSFEGSYEQYF
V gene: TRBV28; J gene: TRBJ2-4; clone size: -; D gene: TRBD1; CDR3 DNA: TGTGCCAGCAGTAGGGGACAGGTGAACATTCAGTACTTC; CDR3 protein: CASSRGQVNIQYF
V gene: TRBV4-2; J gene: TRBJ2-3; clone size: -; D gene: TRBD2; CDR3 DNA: TGTGCCAGCAGCCAAACAATAGCGGGAGGCACAGATACGCAGTATTTT; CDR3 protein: CASSQTIAGGTDTQYF
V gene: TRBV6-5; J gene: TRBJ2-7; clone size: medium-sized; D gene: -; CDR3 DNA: TGTGCCAGCAGCTGGGGCGGGGCGGGATACGAGCAGTACTTC; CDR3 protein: CASSWGGAGYEQYF
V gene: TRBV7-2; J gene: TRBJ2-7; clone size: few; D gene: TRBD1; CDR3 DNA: TGTGCCAGCAGCCATCGACAGGGACAGCAGTACTTC; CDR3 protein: CASSHRQGQQYF
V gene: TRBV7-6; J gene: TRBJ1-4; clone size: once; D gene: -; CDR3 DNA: TGTGCCAGCAGCCTTCGGACATCTGAAAAACTGTTTTTT; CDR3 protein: CASSLRTSEKLFF
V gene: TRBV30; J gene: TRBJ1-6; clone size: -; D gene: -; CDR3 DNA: TGTGCCTGGAAGGCTTCGCGGAATTCACCCCTCCACTTT; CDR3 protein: CAWKASRNSPLHF
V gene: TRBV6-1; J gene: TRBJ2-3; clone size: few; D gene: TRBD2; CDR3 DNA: TGTGCCAGCAGTGCCCCAGCGGGGGACTATAAAAGCCCCTATACGCAGTATTTT; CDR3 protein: CASSAPAGDYKSPYTQYF
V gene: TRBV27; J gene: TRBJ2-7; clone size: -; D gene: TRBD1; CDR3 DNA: TGTGCCAGCAGCCACGACAGGGGCCACGAGCAGTACTTC; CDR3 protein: CASSHDRGHEQYF
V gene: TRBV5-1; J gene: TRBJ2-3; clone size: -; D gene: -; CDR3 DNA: TGCGCCAGCAACCTACTGACTCTCCGGCCAGATACGCAGTATTTT; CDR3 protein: CASNLLTLRPDTQYF
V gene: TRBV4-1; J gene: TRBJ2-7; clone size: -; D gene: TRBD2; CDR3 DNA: TGCGCCAGCAGCCCAGCCTCTACACTAGCGGGAGGCACCTACGAGCAGTACTTC; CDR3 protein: CASSPASTLAGGTYEQYF
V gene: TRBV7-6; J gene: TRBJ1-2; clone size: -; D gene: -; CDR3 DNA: TGTGCCAGCAGCTTAAAGGACAGTAACTATGGCTACACCTTC; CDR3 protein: CASSLKDSNYGYTF
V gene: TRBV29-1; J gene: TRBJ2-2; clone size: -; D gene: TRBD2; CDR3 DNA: TGCAGCGTGGGGGGGGCCGGGGAGCTGTTTTTT; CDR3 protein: CSVGGAGELFF
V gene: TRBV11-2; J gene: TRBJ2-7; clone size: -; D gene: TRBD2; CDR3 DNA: TGTGCCAGCAGCGACAGCGGGAGAGCCTCCTACGAGCAGTACTTC; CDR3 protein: CASSDSGRASYEQYF
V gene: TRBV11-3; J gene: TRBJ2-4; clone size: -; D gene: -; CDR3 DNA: TGTGCCAGCAGCTGGGGCTTCAAAAACATTCAGTACTTC; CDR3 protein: CASSWGFKNIQYF
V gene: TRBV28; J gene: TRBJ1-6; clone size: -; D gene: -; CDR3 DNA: TGTGCCAGCAGTTCCGGCCTGGCAGGGGCGAATTCACCCCTCCACTTT; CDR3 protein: CASSSGLAGANSPLHF
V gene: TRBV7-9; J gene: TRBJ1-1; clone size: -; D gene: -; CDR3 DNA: TGTGCCAGCAGCCCTTCCAGGGGCGTCGATTGTGAAGCTTTCTTT; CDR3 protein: CASSPSRGVDCEAFF
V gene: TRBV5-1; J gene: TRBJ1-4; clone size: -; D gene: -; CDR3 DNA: TGCGCCAGCAGAACACAGGGAAGTGAAAAACTGTTTTTT; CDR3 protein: CASRTQGSEKLFF
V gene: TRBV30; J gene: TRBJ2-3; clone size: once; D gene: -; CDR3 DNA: TGTGCCTGGAGTGCTCCGGTGGCGGGACGCACAGATACGCAGTATTTT; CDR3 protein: CAWSAPVAGRTDTQYF
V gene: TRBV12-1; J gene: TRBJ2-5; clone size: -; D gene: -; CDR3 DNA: TGTGCCGGCAGCTTCCCAACTAGCGGGAGCGAGACCCAGTACTTC; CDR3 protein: CAGSFPTSGSETQYF
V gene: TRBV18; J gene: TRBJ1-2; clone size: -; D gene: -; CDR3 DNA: TGTGCCAGCTCACCGCAGGGAGGAGAATATGTTGGCTACACCTTC; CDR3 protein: CASSPQGGEYVGYTF
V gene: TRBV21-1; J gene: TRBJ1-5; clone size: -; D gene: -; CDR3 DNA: TGTGCCAGCAGCAAACCCCCCGGGGTTTTGGAGCCCCAGCATTTT; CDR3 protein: CASSKPPGVLEPQHF
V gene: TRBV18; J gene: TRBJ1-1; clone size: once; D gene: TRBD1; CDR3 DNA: TGTGCCAGCTCTGGTCAGGGGGCGCGGAGTCGCACTGAAGCTTTCTTT; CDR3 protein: CASSGQGARSRTEAFF
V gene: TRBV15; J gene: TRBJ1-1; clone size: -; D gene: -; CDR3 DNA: TGTGCCACCAGCAGATCACCTGGAGTACAAGGAACTGAAGCTTTCTTT; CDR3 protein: CATSRSPGVQGTEAFF
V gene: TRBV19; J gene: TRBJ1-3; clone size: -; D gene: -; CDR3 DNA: TGTGCCAGTAGTGGACAGTTTTCCTCTGGAAACACCATATATTTT; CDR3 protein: CASSGQFSSGNTIYF
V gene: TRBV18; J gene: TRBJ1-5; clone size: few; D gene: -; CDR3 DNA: TGTGCCAGCTCCCCTGGGCAGGGAAATCAGCCCCAGCATTTT; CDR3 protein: CASSPGQGNQPQHF
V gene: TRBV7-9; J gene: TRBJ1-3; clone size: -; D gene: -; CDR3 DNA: TGTGCCAGCACCTCCTTCTCTGGAAACACCATATATTTT; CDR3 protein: CASTSFSGNTIYF
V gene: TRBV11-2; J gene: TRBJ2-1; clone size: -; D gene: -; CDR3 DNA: TGTGCCAGCAGCTTAGCTGAGGGAGCTGAGCAGTTCTTC; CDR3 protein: CASSLAEGAEQFF
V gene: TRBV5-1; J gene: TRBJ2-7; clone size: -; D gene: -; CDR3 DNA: TGCGCCAGCAGTATGGGGACAAATCACGAGCAGTACTTC; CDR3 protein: CASSMGTNHEQYF
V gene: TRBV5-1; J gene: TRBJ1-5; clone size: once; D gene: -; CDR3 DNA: TGCGCCAGCAGCTTGTTTCCGGGGAAAAGCAATCAGCCCCAGCATTTT; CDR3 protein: CASSLFPGKSNQPQHF
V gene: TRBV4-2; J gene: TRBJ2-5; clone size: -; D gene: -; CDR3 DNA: TGTGCCAGCAGCCAAGATCGCGGAGTTCAAGAGACCCAGTACTTC; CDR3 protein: CASSQDRGVQETQYF
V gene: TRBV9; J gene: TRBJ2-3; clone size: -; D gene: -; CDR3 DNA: TGTGCCAGCAGCCCCGGCTCAGGGTTTGATACGCAGTATTTT; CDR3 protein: CASSPGSGFDTQYF
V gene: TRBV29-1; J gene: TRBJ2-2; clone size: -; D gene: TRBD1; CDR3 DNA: TGCAGCGTTGGACAGGGCAACGTCGCCGGGGAGCTGTTTTTT; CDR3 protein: CSVGQGNVAGELFF
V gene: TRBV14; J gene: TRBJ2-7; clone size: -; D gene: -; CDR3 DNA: TGTGCTAGCAGCCAAGAGCCCTCCAGACACCTCTACGAGCAGTACTTC; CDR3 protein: CASSQEPSRHLYEQYF
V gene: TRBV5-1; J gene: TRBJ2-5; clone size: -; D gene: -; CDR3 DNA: TGCGCCAGCAGCTTGGCCCAGGTCGCAGGGTCGGAGACCCAGTACTTC; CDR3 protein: CASSLAQVAGSETQYF
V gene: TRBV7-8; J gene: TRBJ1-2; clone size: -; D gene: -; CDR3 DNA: TGTGCCAGCAGCTTATCAGGGGCCGGTGGCTACACCTTC; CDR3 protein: CASSLSGAGGYTF
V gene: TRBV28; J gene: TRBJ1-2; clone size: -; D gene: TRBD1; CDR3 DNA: TGTGCCAGCAGTTTGGGACCGACAGGGCAGGACTATGGCTACACCTTC; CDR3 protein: CASSLGPTGQDYGYTF
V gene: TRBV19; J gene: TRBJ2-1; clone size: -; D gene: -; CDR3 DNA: TGTGCCAGCAAACCAGGGCTAGGGGCGGGATACTACAATGAGCAGTTCTTC; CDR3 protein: CASKPGLGAGYYNEQFF
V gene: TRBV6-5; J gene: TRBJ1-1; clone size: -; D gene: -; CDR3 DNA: TGTGCCAGCACCCCCCTATTCTCGTACGGGACTGAAGCTTTCTTT; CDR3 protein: CASTPLFSYGTEAFF
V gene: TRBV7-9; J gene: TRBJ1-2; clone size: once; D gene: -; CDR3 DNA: TGTGCCAGCAGCTTAGTCAACGCACTCCTCTATGGCTACACCTTC; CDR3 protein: CASSLVNALLYGYTF
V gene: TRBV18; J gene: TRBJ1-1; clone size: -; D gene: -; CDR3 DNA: TGTGCCAGCTCACCAGGGGAGAATACTGAAGCTTTCTTT; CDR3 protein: CASSPGENTEAFF
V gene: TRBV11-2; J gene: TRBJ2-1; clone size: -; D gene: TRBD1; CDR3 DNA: TGTGCCAGCAGCCCGGCAAGGGGGCAAGGTGAGCAGTTCTTC; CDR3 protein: CASSPARGQGEQFF
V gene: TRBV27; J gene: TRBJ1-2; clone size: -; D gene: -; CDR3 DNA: TGTGCCAGCAGTTCCGGGACATCCAGCGGCTACACCTTC; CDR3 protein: CASSSGTSSGYTF
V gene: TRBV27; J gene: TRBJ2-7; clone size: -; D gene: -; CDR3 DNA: TGTGCCAGCAGTTTATGGGGGCGCGAGCAGTACTTC; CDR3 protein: CASSLWGREQYF
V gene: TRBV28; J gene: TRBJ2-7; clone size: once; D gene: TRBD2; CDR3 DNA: TGTGCCAGCAGTTTTGCCCGACTAGCACCTCCCTACTTC; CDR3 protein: CASSFARLAPPYF
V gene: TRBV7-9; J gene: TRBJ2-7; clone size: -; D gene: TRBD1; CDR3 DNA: TGTTCCAGCAGCCCTGCTGGCAGGGGGCGCGATGAGCAGTACTTC; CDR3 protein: CSSSPAGRGRDEQYF